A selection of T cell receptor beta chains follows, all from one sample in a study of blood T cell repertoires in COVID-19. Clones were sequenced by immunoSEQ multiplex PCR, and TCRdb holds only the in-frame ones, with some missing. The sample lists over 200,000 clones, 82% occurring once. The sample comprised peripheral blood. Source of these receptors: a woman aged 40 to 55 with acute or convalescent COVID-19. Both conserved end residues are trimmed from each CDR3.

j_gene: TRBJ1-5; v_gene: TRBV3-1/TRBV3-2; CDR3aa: ASSQASGSNQPQH
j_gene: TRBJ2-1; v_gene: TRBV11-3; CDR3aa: ASSLRREDNEQF
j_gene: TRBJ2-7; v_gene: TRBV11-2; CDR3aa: ASSLARTGRNEQY
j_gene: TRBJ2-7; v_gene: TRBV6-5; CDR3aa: ATRVRGDSYEQY
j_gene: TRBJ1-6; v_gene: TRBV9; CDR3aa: ASSALELDSPLH
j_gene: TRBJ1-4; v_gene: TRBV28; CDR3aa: ASSLGAVNEKLF
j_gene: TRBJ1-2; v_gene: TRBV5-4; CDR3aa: ASSWTGGTEGYT
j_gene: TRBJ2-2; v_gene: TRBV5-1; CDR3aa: ASSLARDKGNTGELF
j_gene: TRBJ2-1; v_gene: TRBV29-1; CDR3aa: SVPDRESYNEQF
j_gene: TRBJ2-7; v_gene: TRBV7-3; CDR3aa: ASSLGQGTDEQY
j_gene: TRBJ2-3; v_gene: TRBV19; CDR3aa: ASSIGPGDTQY
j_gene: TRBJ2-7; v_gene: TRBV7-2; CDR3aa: ASSLVAGEGEQY
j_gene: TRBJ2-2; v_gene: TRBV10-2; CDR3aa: ASSALANTGELF
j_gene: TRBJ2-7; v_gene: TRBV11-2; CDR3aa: ASSLDRRQGNAYEQY
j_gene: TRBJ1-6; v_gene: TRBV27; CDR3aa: ASTSHGGGTYNSPLH
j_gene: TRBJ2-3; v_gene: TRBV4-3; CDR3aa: ASSQNEGTDTQY
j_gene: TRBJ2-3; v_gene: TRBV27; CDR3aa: ASSTRLRAQNTDTQY
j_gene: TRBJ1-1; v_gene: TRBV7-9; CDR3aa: ASSLSAGLNTEAF
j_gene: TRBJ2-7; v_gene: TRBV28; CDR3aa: ASSSSLTGGDEQY
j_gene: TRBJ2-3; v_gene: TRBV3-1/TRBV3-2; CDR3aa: ASSPLTGTDTQY
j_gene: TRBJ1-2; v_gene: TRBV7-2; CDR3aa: ASSLAAREHGYT
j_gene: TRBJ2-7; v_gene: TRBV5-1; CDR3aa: ASSAGGLGPVLYEQY
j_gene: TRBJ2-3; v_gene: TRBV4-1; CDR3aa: ASSQAGVNRDTQY
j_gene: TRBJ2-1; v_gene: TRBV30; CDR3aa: AWKGNGNEQF
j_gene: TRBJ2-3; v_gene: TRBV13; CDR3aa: ASSAGLAGPTDTQY
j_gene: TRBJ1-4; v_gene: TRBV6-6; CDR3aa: ASSYGRGSKDEKLF
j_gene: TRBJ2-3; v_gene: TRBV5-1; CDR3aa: ASSGTITDTQY
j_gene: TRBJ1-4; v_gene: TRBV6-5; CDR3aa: ASSYGGNEKLF
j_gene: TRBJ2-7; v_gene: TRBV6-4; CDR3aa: ASSDAVAEELYEQY
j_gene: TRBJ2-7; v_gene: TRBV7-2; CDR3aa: ASSLAGSWDEQY
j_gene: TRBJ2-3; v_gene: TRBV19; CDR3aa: ASRPTYLPGDTQY
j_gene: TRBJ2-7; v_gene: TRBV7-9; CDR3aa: ASRGDYQGLAGGAQY